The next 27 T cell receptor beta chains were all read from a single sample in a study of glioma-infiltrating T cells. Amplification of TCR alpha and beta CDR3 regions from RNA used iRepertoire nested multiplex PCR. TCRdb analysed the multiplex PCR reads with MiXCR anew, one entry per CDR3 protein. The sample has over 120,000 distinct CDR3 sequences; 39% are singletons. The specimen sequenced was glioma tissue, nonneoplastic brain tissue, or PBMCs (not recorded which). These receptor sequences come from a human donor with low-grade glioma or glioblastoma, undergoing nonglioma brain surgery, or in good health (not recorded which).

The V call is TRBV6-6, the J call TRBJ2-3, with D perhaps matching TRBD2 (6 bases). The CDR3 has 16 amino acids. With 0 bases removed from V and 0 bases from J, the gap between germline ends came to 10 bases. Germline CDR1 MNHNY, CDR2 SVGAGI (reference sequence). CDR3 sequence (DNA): TGTGCCAGCAGTTACTCAGTAGCGGCTAGCACAGATACGCAGTATTTT. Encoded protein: CASSYSVAASTDTQYF.

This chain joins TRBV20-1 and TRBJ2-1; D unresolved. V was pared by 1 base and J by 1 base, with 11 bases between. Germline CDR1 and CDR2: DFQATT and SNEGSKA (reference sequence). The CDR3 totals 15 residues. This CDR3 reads CSARATRSSYNEQFF. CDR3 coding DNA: TGCAGTGCTAGAGCGACGCGTTCTTCCTACAATGAGCAGTTCTTC.

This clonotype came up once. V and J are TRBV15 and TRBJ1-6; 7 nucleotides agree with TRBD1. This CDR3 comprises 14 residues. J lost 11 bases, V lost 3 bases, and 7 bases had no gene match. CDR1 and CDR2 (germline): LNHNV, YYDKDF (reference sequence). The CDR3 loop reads CATSRRQGDTPLHF. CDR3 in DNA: TGTGCCACCAGCAGGCGGCAGGGGGATACACCCCTCCACTTT.

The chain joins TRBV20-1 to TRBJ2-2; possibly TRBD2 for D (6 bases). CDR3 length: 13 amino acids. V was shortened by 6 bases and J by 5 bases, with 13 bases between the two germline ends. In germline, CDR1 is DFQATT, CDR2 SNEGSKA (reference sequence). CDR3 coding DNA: TGCAGTGCCCCGAATGGGGGGACCGGGGAGCTGTTTTTT. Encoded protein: CSAPNGGTGELFF.

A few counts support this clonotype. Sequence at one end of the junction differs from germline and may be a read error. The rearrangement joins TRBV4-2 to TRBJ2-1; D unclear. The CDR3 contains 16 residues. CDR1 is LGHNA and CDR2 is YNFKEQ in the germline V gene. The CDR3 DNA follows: TGTGCCAGCAGCCAAGAAGCCGGTCCGCCCTACGATGAGCAGTTCTTC. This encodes CASSQEAGPPYDEQFF.

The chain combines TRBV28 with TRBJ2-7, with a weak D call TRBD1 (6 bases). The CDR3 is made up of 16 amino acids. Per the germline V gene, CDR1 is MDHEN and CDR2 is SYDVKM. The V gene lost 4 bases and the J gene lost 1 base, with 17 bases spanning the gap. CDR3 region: CASSSPGTSSSYEQYF. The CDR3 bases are TGTGCCAGCAGTTCCCCGGGGACATCATCTTCCTACGAGCAGTACTTC.

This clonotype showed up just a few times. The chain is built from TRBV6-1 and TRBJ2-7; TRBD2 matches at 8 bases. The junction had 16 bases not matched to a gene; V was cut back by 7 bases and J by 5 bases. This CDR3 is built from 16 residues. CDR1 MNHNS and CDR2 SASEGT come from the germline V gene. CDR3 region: CASKIPGPRGGNEQYF. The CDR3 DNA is TGTGCCAGCAAGATCCCCGGGCCCCGGGGGGGGAACGAGCAGTACTTC.

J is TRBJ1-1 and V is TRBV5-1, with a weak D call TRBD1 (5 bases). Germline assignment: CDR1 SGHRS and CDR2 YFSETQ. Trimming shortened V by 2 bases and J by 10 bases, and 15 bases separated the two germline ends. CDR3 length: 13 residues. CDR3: CASSFEEGRGAFF. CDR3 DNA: TGCGCCAGCAGCTTTGAGGAGGGACGCGGAGCTTTCTTT.

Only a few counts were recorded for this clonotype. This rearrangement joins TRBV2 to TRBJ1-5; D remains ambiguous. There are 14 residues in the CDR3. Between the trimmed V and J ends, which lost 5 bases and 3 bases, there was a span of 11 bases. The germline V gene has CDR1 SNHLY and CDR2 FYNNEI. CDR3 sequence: CASSPDGLNQPQHF. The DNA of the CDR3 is TGTGCCAGCAGTCCAGACGGACTCAATCAGCCCCAGCATTTT.

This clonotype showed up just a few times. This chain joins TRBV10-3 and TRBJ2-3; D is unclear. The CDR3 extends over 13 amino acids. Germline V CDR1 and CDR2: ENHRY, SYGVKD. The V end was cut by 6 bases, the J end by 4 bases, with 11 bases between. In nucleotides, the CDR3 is TGTGCCATCAGCCACGACCCGGCAGATACGCAGTATTTT. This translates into CAISHDPADTQYF.

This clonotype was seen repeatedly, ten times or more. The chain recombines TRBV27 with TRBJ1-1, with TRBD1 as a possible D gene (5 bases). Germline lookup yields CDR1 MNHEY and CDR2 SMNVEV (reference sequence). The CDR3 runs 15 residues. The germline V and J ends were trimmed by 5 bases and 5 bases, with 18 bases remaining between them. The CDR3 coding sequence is TGTGCCAGCAGTCTAATACCGGAGGGGAGGACTGAAGCTTTCTTT. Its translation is CASSLIPEGRTEAFF.

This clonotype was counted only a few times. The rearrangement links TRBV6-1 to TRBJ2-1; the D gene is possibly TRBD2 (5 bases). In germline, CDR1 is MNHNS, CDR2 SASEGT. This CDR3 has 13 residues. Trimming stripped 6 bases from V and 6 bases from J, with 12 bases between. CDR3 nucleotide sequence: TGTGCCAGCAGCCTCACTAGTCCCAATGAGCAGTTCTTC. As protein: CASSLTSPNEQFF.

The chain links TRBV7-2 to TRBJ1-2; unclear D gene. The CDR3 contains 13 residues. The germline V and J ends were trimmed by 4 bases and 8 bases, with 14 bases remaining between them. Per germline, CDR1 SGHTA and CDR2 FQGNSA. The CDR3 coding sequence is TGTGCCAGCAGCTCCGCCCGGCCAGACGGCTACACCTTC. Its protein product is CASSSARPDGYTF.

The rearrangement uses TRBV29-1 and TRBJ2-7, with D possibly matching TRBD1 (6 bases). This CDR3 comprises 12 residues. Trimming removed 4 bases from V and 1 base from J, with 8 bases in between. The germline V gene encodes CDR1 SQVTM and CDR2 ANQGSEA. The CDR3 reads CSVAGASYEQYF. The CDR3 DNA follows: TGCAGCGTTGCAGGGGCGTCCTACGAGCAGTACTTC.

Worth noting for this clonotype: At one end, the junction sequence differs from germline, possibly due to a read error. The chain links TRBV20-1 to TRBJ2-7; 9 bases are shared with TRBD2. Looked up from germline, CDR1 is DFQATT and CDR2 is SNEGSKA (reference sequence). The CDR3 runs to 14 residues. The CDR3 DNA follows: TGCAGTGCTCGAGAGACTAGCGGTTCCTACGAGCAGTACTTC. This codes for CSARETSGSYEQYF.

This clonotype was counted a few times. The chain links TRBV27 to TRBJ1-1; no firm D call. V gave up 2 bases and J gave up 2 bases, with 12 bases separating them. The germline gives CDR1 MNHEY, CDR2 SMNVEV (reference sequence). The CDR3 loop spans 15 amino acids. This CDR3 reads CASSLVSAGNTEAFF. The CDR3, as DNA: TGTGCCAGCAGTTTAGTAAGTGCAGGCAACACTGAAGCTTTCTTT.

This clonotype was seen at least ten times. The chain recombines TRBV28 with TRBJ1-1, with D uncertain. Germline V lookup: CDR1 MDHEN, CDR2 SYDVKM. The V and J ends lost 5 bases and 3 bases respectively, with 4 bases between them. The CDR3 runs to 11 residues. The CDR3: CASSGYTEAFF. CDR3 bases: TGTGCCAGCAGTGGTTACACTGAAGCTTTCTTT.

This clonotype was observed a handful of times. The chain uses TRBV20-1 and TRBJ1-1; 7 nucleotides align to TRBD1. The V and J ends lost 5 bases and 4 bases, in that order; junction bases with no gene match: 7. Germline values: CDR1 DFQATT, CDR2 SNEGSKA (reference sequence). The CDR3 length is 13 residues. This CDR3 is CSADTPGGTEAFF. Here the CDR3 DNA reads TGCAGTGCTGATACCCCAGGGGGCACTGAAGCTTTCTTT.

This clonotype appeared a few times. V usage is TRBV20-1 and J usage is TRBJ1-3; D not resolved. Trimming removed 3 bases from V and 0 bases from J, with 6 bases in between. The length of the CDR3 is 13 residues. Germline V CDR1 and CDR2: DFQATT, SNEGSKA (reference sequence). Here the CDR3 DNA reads TGCAGTGCTAGCTTAGACTCTGGAAACACCATATATTTT. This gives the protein CSASLDSGNTIYF.

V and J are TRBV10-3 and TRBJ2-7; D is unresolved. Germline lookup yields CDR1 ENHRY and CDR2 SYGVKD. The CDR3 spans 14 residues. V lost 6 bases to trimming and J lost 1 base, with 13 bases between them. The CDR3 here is CAIRSLAGSYEQYF. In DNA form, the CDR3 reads TGTGCCATCAGATCCTTGGCAGGATCCTACGAGCAGTACTTC.

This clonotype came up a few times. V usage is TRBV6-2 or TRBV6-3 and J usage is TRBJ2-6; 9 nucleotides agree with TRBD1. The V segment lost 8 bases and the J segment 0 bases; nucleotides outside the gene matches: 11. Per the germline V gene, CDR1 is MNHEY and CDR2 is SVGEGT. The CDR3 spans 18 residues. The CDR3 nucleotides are TGTGCCAGCGCCTCCGACGACAGGGGGGTCTCTGGGGCCAACGTCCTGACTTTC. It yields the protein CASASDDRGVSGANVLTF.

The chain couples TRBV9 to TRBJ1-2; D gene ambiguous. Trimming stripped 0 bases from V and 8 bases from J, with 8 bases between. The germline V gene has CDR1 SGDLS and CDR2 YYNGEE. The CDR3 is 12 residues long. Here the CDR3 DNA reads TGTGCCAGCAGCGTAGGTTCGCGGGGCTACACCTTC. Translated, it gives CASSVGSRGYTF.

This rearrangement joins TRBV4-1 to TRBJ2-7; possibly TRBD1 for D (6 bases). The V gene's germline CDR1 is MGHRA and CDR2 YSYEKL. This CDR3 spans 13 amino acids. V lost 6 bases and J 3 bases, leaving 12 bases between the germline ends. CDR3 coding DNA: TGCGCCAGCAGTCTCGAAGGGGGCTACGAGCAGTACTTC. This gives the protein CASSLEGGYEQYF.

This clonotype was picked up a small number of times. The CDR3 region is CASSTWDGRGAQYF. Here the CDR3 DNA reads TGTGCCAGCAGTACCTGGGACGGGAGAGGGGCGCAGTACTTC. V is TRBV6-1 and J is TRBJ2-7, with TRBD2 as a possible D gene (6 bases). The V end lost 5 bases, the J end lost 9 bases, and 20 bases lay between the germline ends. CDR1 MNHNS and CDR2 SASEGT come from the germline V gene. The CDR3 contains 14 residues.

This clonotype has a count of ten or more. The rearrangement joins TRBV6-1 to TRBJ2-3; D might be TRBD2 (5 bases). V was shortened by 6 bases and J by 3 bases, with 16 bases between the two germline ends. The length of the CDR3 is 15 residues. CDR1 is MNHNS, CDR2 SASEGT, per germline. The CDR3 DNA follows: TGTGCCAGCAGGGAACCGGGGAAGTTGACAGATACGCAGTATTTT. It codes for CASREPGKLTDTQYF.

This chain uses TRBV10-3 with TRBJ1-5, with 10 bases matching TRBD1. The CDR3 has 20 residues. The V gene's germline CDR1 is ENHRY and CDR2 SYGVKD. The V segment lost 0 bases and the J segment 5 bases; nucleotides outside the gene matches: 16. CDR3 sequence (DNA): TGTGCCATCAGTGAGTCCGCCCATTTATCAGACAGGGGGCGAGATCAGCCCCAGCATTTT. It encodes CAISESAHLSDRGRDQPQHF.

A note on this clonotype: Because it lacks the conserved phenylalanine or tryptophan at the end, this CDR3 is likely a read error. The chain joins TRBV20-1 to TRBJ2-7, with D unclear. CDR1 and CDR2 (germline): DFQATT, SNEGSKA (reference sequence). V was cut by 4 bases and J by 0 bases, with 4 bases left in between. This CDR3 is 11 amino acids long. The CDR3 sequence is CSATLSYEQYS. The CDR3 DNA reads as TGCAGTGCTACCCTCTCCTACGAGCAGTACTCC.